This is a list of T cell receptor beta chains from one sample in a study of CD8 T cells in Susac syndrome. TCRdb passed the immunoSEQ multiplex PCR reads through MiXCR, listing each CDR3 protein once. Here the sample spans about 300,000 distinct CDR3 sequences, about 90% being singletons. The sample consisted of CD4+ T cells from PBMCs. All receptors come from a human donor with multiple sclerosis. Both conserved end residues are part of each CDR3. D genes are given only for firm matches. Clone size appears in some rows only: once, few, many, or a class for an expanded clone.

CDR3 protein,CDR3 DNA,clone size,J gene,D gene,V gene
CASMVRNRNTEAFF,TGTGCCAGTATGGTTCGGAACAGGAACACTGAAGCTTTCTTT,-,TRBJ1-1,-,TRBV19
CSVDGLQGARETQYF,TGCAGCGTGGATGGATTACAGGGGGCCAGGGAGACCCAGTACTTC,-,TRBJ2-5,TRBD1,TRBV29-1
CSSSGTVNTEAFF,TGCAGTTCCTCCGGGACAGTGAACACTGAAGCTTTCTTT,-,TRBJ1-1,TRBD1,TRBV20-1
CASSSLLMPDYGYTF,TGTGCCAGTAGTAGCCTCCTAATGCCTGACTATGGCTACACCTTC,-,TRBJ1-2,-,TRBV19
CASSSDGSYEQYF,TGTGCCAGCAGTTCCGACGGCTCCTACGAGCAGTACTTC,-,TRBJ2-7,-,TRBV6-5
CSAITSEGTGELFF,TGCAGTGCTATTACTTCGGAAGGCACCGGGGAGCTGTTTTTT,-,TRBJ2-2,-,TRBV20-1
CASSLGGQGTSEQFF,TGTGCCAGCAGTTTAGGGGGACAGGGGACAAGTGAGCAGTTCTTC,once,TRBJ2-1,TRBD1,TRBV28
CASSSGTGDTGELFF,TGTGCCAGCAGCTCAGGGACGGGGGACACCGGGGAGCTGTTTTTT,-,TRBJ2-2,-,TRBV7-9
CASSLGTGPVNTEAFF,TGCGCCAGCAGCTTGGGGACAGGGCCCGTGAACACTGAAGCTTTCTTT,-,TRBJ1-1,TRBD1,TRBV5-1
CASSPGQGSGNTIYF,TGTGCCAGCTCACCAGGACAGGGGTCTGGAAACACCATATATTTT,-,TRBJ1-3,TRBD1,TRBV18
CASSPSGFRTDTQYF,TGCGCCAGCAGCCCCTCTGGGTTCCGCACAGATACGCAGTATTTT,-,TRBJ2-3,-,TRBV4-1
CASSSGLAGDPGHEQFF,TGTGCCAGCAGCTCGGGACTAGCGGGAGACCCTGGGCATGAGCAGTTCTTC,-,TRBJ2-1,TRBD2,TRBV7-2
CASSQDRRLGTEAFF,TGTGCCAGCAGCCAAGATAGGCGGTTGGGGACTGAAGCTTTCTTT,-,TRBJ1-1,-,TRBV4-2
CASSLERVSTGELFF,TGTGCCAGCAGCTTGGAGCGGGTATCCACCGGGGAGCTGTTTTTT,-,TRBJ2-2,-,TRBV5-4
CATSGTSGGTNEQFF,TGTGCCACCAGTGGGACTAGCGGGGGGACGAATGAGCAGTTCTTC,-,TRBJ2-1,TRBD2,TRBV24-1
CASSVEGAGGYTF,TGTGCCAGCAGCGTAGAAGGGGCCGGTGGCTACACCTTC,-,TRBJ1-2,-,TRBV9
CASSLAVTANLAVLGSYNEQFF,TGCGCCAGCAGCTTGGCGGTGACAGCAAACCTAGCGGTCCTCGGTTCCTACAATGAGCAGTTCTTC,once,TRBJ2-1,TRBD2,TRBV5-1
CAWSVEDRKNIQYF,TGTGCCTGGAGTGTGGAGGACCGCAAAAACATTCAGTACTTC,-,TRBJ2-4,-,TRBV30
CSVDIGGANEQFF,TGCAGCGTTGACATCGGAGGGGCTAATGAGCAGTTCTTC,once,TRBJ2-1,-,TRBV29-1
CASSQRWTGASLTPQSRQFF,TGTGCCAGCAGCCAACGTTGGACAGGGGCAAGTTTAACTCCACAATCAAGGCAGTTCTTC,-,TRBJ2-1,TRBD1,TRBV11-1
CASSLERESEQYF,TGTGCCAGCAGCCTTGAGCGGGAGTCCGAGCAGTACTTC,-,TRBJ2-7,TRBD2,TRBV7-2
CASSPRQGDTGELFF,TGTGCCAGCAGTCCCAGACAGGGGGACACCGGGGAGCTGTTTTTT,once,TRBJ2-2,TRBD1,TRBV12-3/TRBV12-4
CASSIRGHGPAEQFF,TGTGCCAGCAGCATTAGAGGCCACGGACCCGCTGAGCAGTTCTTC,-,TRBJ2-1,-,TRBV12-3/TRBV12-4
CSARRDLNTEAFF,TGCAGTGCTAGACGGGACTTGAACACTGAAGCTTTCTTT,-,TRBJ1-1,-,TRBV20-1
CASSYSTAYEQYF,TGTGCCAGCAGTTACTCGACAGCCTACGAGCAGTACTTC,once,TRBJ2-7,-,TRBV6-5
CSVSTLHSYEQYF,TGCAGCGTCTCGACGTTGCATTCCTACGAGCAGTACTTC,once,TRBJ2-7,-,TRBV29-1
CATSDSGGVGEKLFF,TGTGCCACCAGTGATTCCGGGGGCGTGGGAGAAAAACTGTTTTTT,few,TRBJ1-4,-,TRBV24-1
CASSLSRTYGYTF,TGTGCCAGCAGTTTATCGCGGACTTATGGCTACACCTTC,-,TRBJ1-2,-,TRBV12-3/TRBV12-4
CASSPWASGRQFSYEQYF,TGTGCCAGCAGCCCCTGGGCCAGCGGGAGGCAGTTCTCCTACGAGCAGTACTTC,-,TRBJ2-7,TRBD2,TRBV9
CASTRDVHSGNTIYF,TGTGCCAGCACTAGGGACGTCCACTCTGGAAACACCATATATTTT,once,TRBJ1-3,-,TRBV9
CASSRGRSYEQYF,TGTGCCAGTAGCAGAGGACGCTCCTACGAGCAGTACTTC,-,TRBJ2-7,-,TRBV19
CASSPSRLGEQFF,TGTGCCAGCAGCCCAAGCAGACTGGGAGAGCAGTTCTTC,once,TRBJ2-1,-,TRBV7-9
CASSLEGGAHNEQFF,TGTGCCAGCAGCTTAGAAGGGGGCGCCCACAATGAGCAGTTCTTC,-,TRBJ2-1,TRBD1,TRBV7-2
CASSFGGAQPQHF,TGTGCCAGCAGCTTTGGGGGAGCTCAGCCCCAGCATTTT,-,TRBJ1-5,-,TRBV11-3
CSARDRGGGGYEQFF,TGCAGTGCTAGAGATCGGGGCGGGGGGGGCTATGAGCAGTTCTTC,-,TRBJ2-1,TRBD2,TRBV20-1
CASSTTHAGTGGYEQYF,TGTGCCAGTAGTACCACTCACGCCGGGACAGGGGGCTACGAGCAGTACTTC,once,TRBJ2-7,TRBD1,TRBV19
CASSVDLGNQYF,TGTGCCAGCAGCGTAGACCTGGGCAATCAGTACTTC,few,TRBJ2-5,-,TRBV9
CASSQAGGYTF,TGTGCCAGCAGCCAAGCAGGTGGCTACACCTTC,-,TRBJ1-2,-,TRBV3-1
CASVRDENSPLHF,TGTGCCAGCGTCCGGGACGAGAATTCACCCCTCCACTTT,-,TRBJ1-6,-,TRBV2
CASSPSRPNTEAFF,TGTGCCAGCTCACCATCTCGTCCTAACACTGAAGCTTTCTTT,-,TRBJ1-1,-,TRBV18
CASSIQGLANEKLFF,TGTGCCAGCAGCATACAGGGGTTGGCTAATGAAAAACTGTTTTTT,-,TRBJ1-4,TRBD1,TRBV2
CAWNRDSYTGELFF,TGTGCCTGGAACCGGGACAGTTACACCGGGGAGCTGTTTTTT,-,TRBJ2-2,TRBD1,TRBV30
CASSQPIVGGRSDTQYF,TGCGCCAGCAGCCAGCCCATAGTAGGGGGCAGGTCAGATACGCAGTATTTT,-,TRBJ2-3,TRBD1,TRBV4-1
CASSYSKGTSGTETQYF,TGTGCCAGCAGTTACTCGAAAGGGACTAGCGGGACGGAGACCCAGTACTTC,-,TRBJ2-5,TRBD2,TRBV6-5
CASSQRAGSATEAFF,TGTGCCAGCTCACAAAGGGCAGGGTCTGCCACTGAAGCTTTCTTT,-,TRBJ1-1,-,TRBV18